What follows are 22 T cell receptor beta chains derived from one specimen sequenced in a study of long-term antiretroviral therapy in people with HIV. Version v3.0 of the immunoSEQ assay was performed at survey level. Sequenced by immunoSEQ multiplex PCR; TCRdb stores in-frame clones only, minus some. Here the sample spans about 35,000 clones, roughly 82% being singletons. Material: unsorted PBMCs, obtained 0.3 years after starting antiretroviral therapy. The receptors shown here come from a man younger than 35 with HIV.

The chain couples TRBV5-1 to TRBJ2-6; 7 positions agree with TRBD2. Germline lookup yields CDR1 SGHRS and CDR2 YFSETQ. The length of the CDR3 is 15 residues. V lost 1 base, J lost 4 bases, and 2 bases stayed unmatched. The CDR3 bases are TGCGCCAGCAGCTTGACGGGAGGAGGGGCCAACGTCCTGACTTTC. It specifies CASSLTGGGANVLTF.

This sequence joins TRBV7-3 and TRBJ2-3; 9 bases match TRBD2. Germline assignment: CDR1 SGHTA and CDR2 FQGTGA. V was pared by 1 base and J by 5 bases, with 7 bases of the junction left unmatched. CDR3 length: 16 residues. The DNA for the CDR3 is TGTGCCAGCAGCTTAAGGCGGGAGGGCCTGGGAGATACGCAGTATTTT. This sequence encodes CASSLRREGLGDTQYF.

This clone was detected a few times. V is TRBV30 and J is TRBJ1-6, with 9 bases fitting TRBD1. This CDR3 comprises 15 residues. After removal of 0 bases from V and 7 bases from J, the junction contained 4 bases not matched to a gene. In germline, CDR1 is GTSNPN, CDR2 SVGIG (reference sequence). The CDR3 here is CAWSVSTGGNSPLHF. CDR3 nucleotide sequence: TGTGCCTGGAGTGTATCGACAGGGGGGAATTCACCCCTCCACTTT.

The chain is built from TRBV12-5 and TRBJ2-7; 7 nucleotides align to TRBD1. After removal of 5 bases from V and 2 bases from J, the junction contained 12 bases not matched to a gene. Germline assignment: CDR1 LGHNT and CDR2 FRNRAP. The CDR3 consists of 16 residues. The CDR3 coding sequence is TGTGCTAGTGGTCCCCCCCCAAAGGGGGCTACCTACGAGCAGTACTTC. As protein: CASGPPPKGATYEQYF. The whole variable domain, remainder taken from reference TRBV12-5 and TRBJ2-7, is DARVTQTPRHKVTEMGQEVTMRCQPILGHNTVFWYRQTMMQGLELLAYFRNRAPLDDSGMPKDRFSAEMPDATLATLKIQPSEPRDSAVYFCASGPPPKGATYEQYFGPGTRLTVT.

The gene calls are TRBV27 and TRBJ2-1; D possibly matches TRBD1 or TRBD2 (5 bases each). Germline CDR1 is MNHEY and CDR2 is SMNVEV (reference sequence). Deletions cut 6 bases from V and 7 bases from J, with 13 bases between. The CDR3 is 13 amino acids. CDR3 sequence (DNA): TGTGCCAGCAGCCGGGACCCCCGGAATGAGCAGTTCTTC. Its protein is CASSRDPRNEQFF.

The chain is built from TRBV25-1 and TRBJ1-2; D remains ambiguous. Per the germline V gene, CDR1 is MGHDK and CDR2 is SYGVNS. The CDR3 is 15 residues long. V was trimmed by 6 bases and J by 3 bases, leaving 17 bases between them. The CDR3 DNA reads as TGTGCCAGCAGCGGTGCCGTACTTGCCCACTATGGCTACACCTTC. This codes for CASSGAVLAHYGYTF.

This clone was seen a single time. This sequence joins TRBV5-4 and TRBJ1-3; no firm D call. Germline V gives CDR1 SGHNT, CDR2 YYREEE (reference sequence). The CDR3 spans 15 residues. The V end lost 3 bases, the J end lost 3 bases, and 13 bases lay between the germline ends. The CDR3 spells CASSSRPGLGNTIYF. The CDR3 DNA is TGTGCCAGCAGCTCCCGACCCGGACTTGGAAACACCATATATTTT. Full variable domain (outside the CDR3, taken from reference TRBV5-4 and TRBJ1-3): ETGVTQSPTHLIKTRGQQVTLRCSSQSGHNTVSWYQQALGQGPQFIFQYYREEENGRGNFPPRFSGLQFPNYSSELNVNALELDDSALYLCASSSRPGLGNTIYFGEGSWLTVV.

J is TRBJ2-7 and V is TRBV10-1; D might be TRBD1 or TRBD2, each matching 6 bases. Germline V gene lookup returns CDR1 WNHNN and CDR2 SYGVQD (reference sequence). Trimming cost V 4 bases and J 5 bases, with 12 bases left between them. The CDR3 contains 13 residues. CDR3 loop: CASSGGDNHEQYF. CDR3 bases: TGCGCCAGCAGTGGGGGGGACAACCACGAGCAGTACTTC.

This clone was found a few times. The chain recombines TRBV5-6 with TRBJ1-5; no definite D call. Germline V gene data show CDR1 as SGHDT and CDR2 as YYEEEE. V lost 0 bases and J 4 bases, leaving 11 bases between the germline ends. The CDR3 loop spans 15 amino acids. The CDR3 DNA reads TGTGCCAGCAGCTTGGCCCGGCTTGGAAATCAGCCCCAGCATTTT. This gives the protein CASSLARLGNQPQHF.

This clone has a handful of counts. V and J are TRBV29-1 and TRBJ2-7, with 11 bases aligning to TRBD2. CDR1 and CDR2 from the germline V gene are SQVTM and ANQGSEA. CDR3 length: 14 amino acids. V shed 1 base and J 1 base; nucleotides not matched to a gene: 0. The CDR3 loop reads CSVEGTSGSYEQYF. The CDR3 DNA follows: TGCAGCGTTGAAGGGACTAGCGGGTCCTACGAGCAGTACTTC.

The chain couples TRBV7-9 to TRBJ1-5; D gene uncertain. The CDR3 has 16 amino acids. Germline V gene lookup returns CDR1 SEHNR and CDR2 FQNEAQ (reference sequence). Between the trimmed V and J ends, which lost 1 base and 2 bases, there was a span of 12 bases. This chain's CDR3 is CASSLVVHRGNQPQHF. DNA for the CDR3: TGTGCCAGCAGCTTAGTTGTACACCGGGGCAATCAGCCCCAGCATTTT.

CDR3 in DNA: TGTGCCAGCAGCTTGGCGGTAGGAGCTAACTATGGCTACACCTTC. Translated, it gives CASSLAVGANYGYTF. The chain recombines TRBV5-6 with TRBJ1-2; D gene unclear. This CDR3 comprises 15 residues. Germline CDR1 SGHDT, CDR2 YYEEEE. Trimming removed 0 bases from V and 0 bases from J, with 9 bases in between.

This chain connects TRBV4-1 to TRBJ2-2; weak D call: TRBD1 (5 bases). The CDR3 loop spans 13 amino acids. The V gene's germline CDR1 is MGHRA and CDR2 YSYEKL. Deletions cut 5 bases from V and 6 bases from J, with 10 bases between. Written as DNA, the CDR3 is TGCGCCAGCAGCAGAAGGGGTCCCGGGGAGCTGTTTTTT. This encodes CASSRRGPGELFF.

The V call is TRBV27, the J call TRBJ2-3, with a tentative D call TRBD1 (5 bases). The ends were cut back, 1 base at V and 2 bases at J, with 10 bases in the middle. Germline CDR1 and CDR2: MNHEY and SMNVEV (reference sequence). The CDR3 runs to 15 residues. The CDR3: CASSLWGGDTDTQYF. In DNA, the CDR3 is TGTGCCAGCAGTTTATGGGGCGGAGACACAGATACGCAGTATTTT.

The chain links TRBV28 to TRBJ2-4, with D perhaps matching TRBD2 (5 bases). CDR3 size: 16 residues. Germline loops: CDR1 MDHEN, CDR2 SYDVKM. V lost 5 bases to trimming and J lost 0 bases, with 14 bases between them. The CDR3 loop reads CASSPQLAGAKNIQYF. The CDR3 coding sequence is TGTGCCAGCAGTCCCCAACTCGCGGGAGCCAAAAACATTCAGTACTTC.

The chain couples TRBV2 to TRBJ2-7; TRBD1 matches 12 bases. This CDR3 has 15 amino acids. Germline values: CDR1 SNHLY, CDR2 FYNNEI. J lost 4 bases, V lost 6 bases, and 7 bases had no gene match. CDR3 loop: CASSKGTGGLYEQYF. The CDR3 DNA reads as TGTGCCAGCAGCAAAGGGACAGGGGGCTTGTACGAGCAGTACTTC.

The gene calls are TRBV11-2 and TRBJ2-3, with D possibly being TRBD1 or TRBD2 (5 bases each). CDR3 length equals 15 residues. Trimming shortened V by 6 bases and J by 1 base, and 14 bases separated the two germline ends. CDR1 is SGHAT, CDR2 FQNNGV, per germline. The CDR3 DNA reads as TGTGCCAGCAGACTCCGGGGCGCCGGCACAGATACGCAGTATTTT. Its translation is CASRLRGAGTDTQYF.

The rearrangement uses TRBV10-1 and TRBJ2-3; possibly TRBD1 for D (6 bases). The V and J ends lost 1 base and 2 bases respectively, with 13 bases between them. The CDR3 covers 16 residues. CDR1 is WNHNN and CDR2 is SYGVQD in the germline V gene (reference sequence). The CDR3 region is CASSELLTGSTDTQYF. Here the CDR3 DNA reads TGCGCCAGCAGTGAGTTACTGACAGGATCCACAGATACGCAGTATTTT.

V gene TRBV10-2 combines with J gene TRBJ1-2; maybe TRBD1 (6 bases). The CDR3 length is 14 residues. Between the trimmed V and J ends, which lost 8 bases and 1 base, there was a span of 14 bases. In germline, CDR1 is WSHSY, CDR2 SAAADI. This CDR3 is CASSLDRSNYGYTF. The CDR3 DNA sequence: TGCGCCAGCTCACTCGACAGGAGTAACTATGGCTACACCTTC.

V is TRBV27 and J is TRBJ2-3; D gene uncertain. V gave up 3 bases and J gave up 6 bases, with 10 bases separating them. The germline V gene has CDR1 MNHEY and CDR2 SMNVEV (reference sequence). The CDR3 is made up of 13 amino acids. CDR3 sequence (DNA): TGTGCCAGCAGTTTTACTTACGCGGATACGCAGTATTTT. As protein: CASSFTYADTQYF.

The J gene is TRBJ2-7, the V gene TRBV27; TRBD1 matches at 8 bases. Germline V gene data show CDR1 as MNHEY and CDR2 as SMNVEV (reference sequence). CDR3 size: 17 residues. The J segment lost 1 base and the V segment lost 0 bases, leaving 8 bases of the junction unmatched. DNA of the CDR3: TGTGCCAGCAGTTTATCACGGGGACAGGCGGGATCCTACGAGCAGTACTTC. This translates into CASSLSRGQAGSYEQYF.

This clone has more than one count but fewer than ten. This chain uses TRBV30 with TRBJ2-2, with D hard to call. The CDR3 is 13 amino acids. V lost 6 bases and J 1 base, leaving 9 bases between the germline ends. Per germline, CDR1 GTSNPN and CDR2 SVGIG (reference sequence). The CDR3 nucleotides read TGTGCCTGCCGACGGAAGAACACCGGGGAGCTGTTTTTT. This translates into CACRRKNTGELFF.